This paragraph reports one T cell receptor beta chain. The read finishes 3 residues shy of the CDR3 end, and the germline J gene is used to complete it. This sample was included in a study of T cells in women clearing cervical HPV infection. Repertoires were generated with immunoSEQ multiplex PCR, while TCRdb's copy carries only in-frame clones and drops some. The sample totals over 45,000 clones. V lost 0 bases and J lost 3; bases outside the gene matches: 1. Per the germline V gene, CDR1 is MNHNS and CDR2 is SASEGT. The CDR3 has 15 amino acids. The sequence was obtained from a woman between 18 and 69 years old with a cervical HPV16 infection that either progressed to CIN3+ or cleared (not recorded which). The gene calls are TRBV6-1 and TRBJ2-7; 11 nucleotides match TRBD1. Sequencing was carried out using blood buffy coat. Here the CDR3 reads CASSEAGTGGYEQYF. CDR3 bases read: TGTGCCAGCAGTGAAGCCGGGACAGGGGGCTACGAG.